This entry features one T cell receptor beta chain sequence. The target antigen is unknown. This CDR3 has 14 residues. After removal of 0 bases from V and 2 bases from J, the junction contained 2 bases not matched to a gene. Germline V gene data show CDR1 as SGDLS and CDR2 as YYNGEE. Clones were sequenced by immunoSEQ multiplex PCR, and TCRdb holds only the in-frame ones, with some missing. The sample carries some 50,000 clones, approximately 84% recorded once. It was autoimmune disease history or systemic immunosuppression that excluded patients. This entry is derived from a study of OX40 agonist ivuxolimab in advanced cancers. General study findings and limits: It was not determined which antigens were specifically recognized by the peripheral T cells that had undergone clonal expansion. Clonal expansion was seen in CD4+ and CD8+ blood T cells by week 6 at 0.1 to 3.0 mg/kg.

The sequence was collected from an adult with an advanced solid tumor such as melanoma, head and neck, liver or kidney cancer. The sample here was CD4+ or CD8+ T cells sorted from blood, taken in a trial of the OX40 agonist ivuxolimab. The V gene is TRBV9, the J gene TRBJ2-7; 7 positions match TRBD1. This CDR3 reads CASSVEGGAYEQYF. The CDR3 DNA reads TGTGCCAGCAGCGTAGAAGGGGGCGCCTACGAGCAGTACTTC.